The 2 T cell receptor beta chains in this list originate from one sample, sequenced in a study of low-dose radiotherapy and immunotherapy resistance in tumors. Priming of first-strand cDNA relied on TRAV- and TRBV-specific primers (covering alpha and beta chains). TCR amplification involved around 22 PCR cycles with a constant-region primer and V-primer adapter. TCRdb re-analysed the reads in MiXCR, keeping a single row per CDR3 protein. The data contain around 13,000 distinct CDR3 sequences, roughly 60% of them seen just once; the ten biggest clones take up roughly 8%. These receptors were obtained from a human donor with advanced metastatic prostate, ovarian, gallbladder or colorectal cancer (not recorded which). This table probably holds off-target reads from a library built for another chain.

The gene calls are TRBV18 and TRBJ2-7; unclear D gene. The CDR3 totals 16 residues. V was cut by 0 bases and J by 0 bases, with 12 bases left in between. Germline CDR1 is KGHSH and CDR2 is LQKENI. In DNA, the CDR3 is TGTGCCAGCTCACCACCGAACACGCGGAGCTCCTACGAGCAGTACTTC. Its translation: CASSPPNTRSSYEQYF. Complete variable domain (other parts from reference TRBV18 and TRBJ2-7): NAGVMQNPRHLVRRRGQEARLRCSPMKGHSHVYWYRQLPEEGLKFMVYLQKENIIDESGMPKERFSAEFPKEGPSILRIQQVVRGDSAAYFCASSPPNTRSSYEQYFGPGTRLTVT.

The CDR3, as DNA: TGTGCCAGCAGCCCGGACAGGGGAAATTCACCCCTCCACTTT. This translates into CASSPDRGNSPLHF. The rearrangement uses TRBV5-5 and TRBJ1-6, with 9 bases matching TRBD1. The CDR3 sequence is 14 residues long. The germline CDR1 and CDR2 sequences are SGHKS and YYEKEE (reference sequence). The trim removed 4 bases at V and 7 bases at J, leaving 3 bases unmatched.